The entry that follows covers one T cell receptor beta chain sequence. Its antigen is not identified. Other DNA variants within this sample encode the same CDR3. Vbeta (60) and Jbeta (13) primers were used in the PCR. Profiled with immunoSEQ multiplex PCR; TCRdb holds only in-frame clones, not every one. The table records about 130,000 clones, about 83% of them present only once. These data originate in a study of cytomegalovirus exposure and HLA in healthy donors. Regarding the study as a whole: Cytomegalovirus-associated TCR beta chains were listed, numbering roughly 150. V- and J-gene trimming of TCR beta was linked (in a later analysis) to a missense DCLRE1C variant. Analyzed later, most CMV-associated TCR beta chains appeared HLA-restricted.

The CDR3 covers 15 residues. The germline V gene has CDR1 SGHTS and CDR2 YDEGEE. J gave up 8 bases and V 3 bases, and 12 bases lay outside the gene matches. Likely unrecorded immune exposures existed in these nominally healthy donors. V is TRBV5-8 and J is TRBJ1-2; 8 bases map to TRBD1. The sample consisted of PBMCs. The TCR comes from a woman aged 40 to 50 in good health and CMV-seropositive. In nucleotides, the CDR3 is TGTGCCAGCAGCTCGCCTCTTGGACAGGGCAGAGGCTACACCTTC. It specifies CASSSPLGQGRGYTF. The whole variable domain, filled in from reference TRBV5-8 and TRBJ1-2, reads EAGVTQSPTHLIKTRGQQATLRCSPISGHTSVYWYQQALGLGLQFLLWYDEGEERNRGNFPPRFSGRQFPNYSSELNVNALELEDSALYLCASSSPLGQGRGYTFGSGTRLTVV.